The T cell receptor (beta chain) under discussion was sequenced for a study of blood T cell repertoires in COVID-19. Study background: Whether acute or convalescent, the COVID-19 samples came from the United States, Italy and Spain. PBMCs, B-cell-depleted T cells, or T cells provided the cDNA or gDNA that made up the material.

In the source study's methods: Reference gene primer amplification yielded estimated nucleated cell counts. Here immunoSEQ multiplex PCR was the method, and the copy in TCRdb shows in-frame clones only, minus some. V and J calls and clone size are copied from that table; D and trimming were computed from the DNA. The sample lists more than 250,000 clones, roughly 85% seen once, with approximately 5.1% in the top ten. With 7 bases removed from V and 4 bases from J, the gap between germline ends came to 16 bases. The germline gives CDR1 KGHSH, CDR2 LQKENI. This CDR3 comprises 14 residues. Sequencing was performed on peripheral blood. The chain recombines TRBV18 with TRBJ1-1; tentatively, D is TRBD1 (5 bases). The TCR comes from a man over 45 with active or convalescent COVID-19. Here the CDR3 reads CASFPPGGGTEAFF. The DNA of the CDR3 is TGTGCCAGCTTCCCGCCCGGGGGAGGCACTGAAGCTTTCTTT.